A single sample gave rise to the 5 T cell receptor beta chains below, sequenced in a study of blood T cell repertoires in COVID-19. Measured with immunoSEQ multiplex PCR; TCRdb has only the in-frame clones, and not every one. The sample lists 120,000 or so clones; about three quarters were seen once. Sequenced input: peripheral blood. These TCRs come from a woman aged 70 to 79 with acute or convalescent COVID-19.

The rearrangement links TRBV4-2 to TRBJ2-5; TRBD2 matches 10 bases. After removal of 0 bases from V and 5 bases from J, the junction contained 3 bases not matched to a gene. The CDR3 is 15 residues long. From germline, CDR1 is LGHNA and CDR2 YNFKEQ. CDR3 amino acids: CASSQDQREGETQYF. The CDR3 nucleotides are TGTGCCAGCAGCCAAGATCAGCGGGAGGGGGAGACCCAGTACTTC.

This rearrangement joins TRBV6-5 to TRBJ1-1, with D possibly TRBD1 on 6 matching bases. Looked up from germline, CDR1 is MNHEY and CDR2 is SVGAGI. The CDR3 spans 14 residues. V lost 0 bases, J lost 1 base, and 6 bases lay in between. The CDR3 coding sequence is TGTGCCAGCAGTTACTCAGGGGGGAACACTGAAGCTTTCTTT. It is translated as CASSYSGGNTEAFF.

This sequence joins TRBV25-1 and TRBJ2-3; D is uncertain. This CDR3 is built from 13 residues. The germline V and J ends were trimmed by 4 bases and 2 bases, with 7 bases remaining between them. CDR1 and CDR2 (germline): MGHDK, SYGVNS. CDR3 nucleotide sequence: TGTGCCAGCAGTGTTTGGCCCACAGATACGCAGTATTTT. Translation: CASSVWPTDTQYF.

The chain has TRBV6-5 and TRBJ2-7; D is possibly TRBD2 (6 bases). The V gene lost 7 bases and the J gene lost 3 bases, with 13 bases spanning the gap. Germline CDR1 and CDR2: MNHEY and SVGAGI. The CDR3 loop spans 13 amino acids. CDR3 sequence: CASTRLDVYEQYF. The CDR3 bases are TGTGCCAGCACCAGACTAGATGTCTACGAGCAGTACTTC.

The chain joins TRBV29-1 to TRBJ2-5, with TRBD1 identical over 7 bases. The V and J ends lost 6 bases and 1 base, in that order; junction bases with no gene match: 11. The CDR3 length is 15 residues. Germline CDR1 reads SQVTM; CDR2 reads ANQGSEA. CDR3 sequence: CSVGLTGIIQETQYF. Here the CDR3 DNA reads TGCAGCGTGGGTTTGACAGGGATAATCCAAGAGACCCAGTACTTC.